This TCR beta chain was obtained from a study of cytomegalovirus exposure and HLA in healthy donors. Points from the study as a whole: An analysis done earlier found most TCR beta V segments productive about 87% or about 30% of the time. CMV serostatus was the sole immune exposure information available. It was reported that the classifier diagnosed cytomegalovirus status with high specificity and sensitivity in both the original and validation cohorts. Reported findings show TCR beta sequences accurately forecast HLA-A and HLA-B alleles in most subjects.

On this clone itself: The antigen is not known.

Vbeta (60) and Jbeta (13) primers were used in the PCR. Produced via immunoSEQ multiplex PCR; TCRdb's table is partial and in-frame only. The repertoire holds some 95,000 clones, with over 55% as singletons. CDR3 length: 14 residues. V was shortened by 1 base and J by 4 bases, with 11 bases between the two germline ends. Germline loops: CDR1 SGHDT, CDR2 YYEEEE. This sequence originates from a woman aged 18-29 years in good health and CMV-seropositive. V gene TRBV5-6 combines with J gene TRBJ1-2, with TRBD1 as a possible D gene (5 bases). What was sequenced was PBMCs. The CDR3 is CASSLPGKTYGYTF. Written as DNA, the CDR3 is TGTGCCAGCAGCTTGCCAGGGAAAACCTATGGCTACACCTTC.